The clone carrying this T cell receptor (beta chain) was seen at least ten times. Its antigen is undetermined. Time point given: newly diagnosed GD, antithyroid drugs for less than 3 months. There was RNA extracted from PBMCs, and the TCR library was made from it. Patients with Graves' disease were diagnosed by American Thyroid Association guidelines. The sample comes from a study of regulatory T cells in long-lasting Graves disease. HTBI primers from iRepertoire and Arm-PCR of CDR3 regions yielded the TCR beta libraries. TCRdb fed the multiplex PCR reads into MiXCR, producing one record per CDR3 protein. Found here are 450,000 to 500,000 distinct CDR3 sequences, roughly 17% of them singletons; the top ten hold 12%. The CDR3 consists of 16 residues. The V end was cut by 3 bases, the J end by 2 bases, with 17 bases between. Germline CDR1 reads DFQATT; CDR2 reads SNEGSKA (reference sequence). Study-level points and caveats: Compared with new cases, persistent Graves' patients showed reduced TCR diversity. Persistent disease preferred TRBV28, TRBJ1-2 and TRBJ2-5.

The same sample was also studied in work on T cells in Graves' hyperthyroidism and ophthalmopathy. According to that study: TCR CDR3 underwent first-round RT-PCR with the HTBI primer set.

The specimen was peripheral blood mononuclear cells (PBMCs), collected at new diagnosis, from a patient treated with antithyroid drugs. This TCR derives from a middle-aged man with Graves disease. V gene TRBV20-1 combines with J gene TRBJ2-1; the D is unclear. DNA for the CDR3: TGCAGTGCTAGGCTGGTCAGGTCCAGCACCTACAATGAGCAGTTCTTC. Translating it yields CSARLVRSSTYNEQFF.